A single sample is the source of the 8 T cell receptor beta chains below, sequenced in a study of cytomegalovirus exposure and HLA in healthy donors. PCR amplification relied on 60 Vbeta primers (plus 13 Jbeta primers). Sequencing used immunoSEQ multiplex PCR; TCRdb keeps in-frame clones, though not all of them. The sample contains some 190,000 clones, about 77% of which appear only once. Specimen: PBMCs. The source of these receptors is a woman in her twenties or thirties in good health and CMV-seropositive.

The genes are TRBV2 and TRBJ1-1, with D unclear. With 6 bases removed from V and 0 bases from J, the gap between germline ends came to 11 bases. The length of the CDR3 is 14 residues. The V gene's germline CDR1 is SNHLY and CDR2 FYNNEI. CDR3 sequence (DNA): TGTGCCAGCAGGAGTTTTCCAATGAACACTGAAGCTTTCTTT. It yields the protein CASRSFPMNTEAFF.

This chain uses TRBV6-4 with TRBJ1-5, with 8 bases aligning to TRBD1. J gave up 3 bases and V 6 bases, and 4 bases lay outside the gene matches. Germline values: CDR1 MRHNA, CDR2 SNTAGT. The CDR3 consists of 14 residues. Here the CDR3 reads CASSPTGVNQPQHF. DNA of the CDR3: TGTGCCAGCAGCCCGACAGGGGTCAATCAGCCCCAGCATTTT.

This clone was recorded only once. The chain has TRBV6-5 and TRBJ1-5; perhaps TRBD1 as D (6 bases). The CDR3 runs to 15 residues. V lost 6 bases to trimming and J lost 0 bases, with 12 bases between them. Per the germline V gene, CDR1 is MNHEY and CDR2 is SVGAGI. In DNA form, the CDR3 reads TGTGCCAGCAGCTCCGGGACACATAGCAATCAGCCCCAGCATTTT. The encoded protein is CASSSGTHSNQPQHF.

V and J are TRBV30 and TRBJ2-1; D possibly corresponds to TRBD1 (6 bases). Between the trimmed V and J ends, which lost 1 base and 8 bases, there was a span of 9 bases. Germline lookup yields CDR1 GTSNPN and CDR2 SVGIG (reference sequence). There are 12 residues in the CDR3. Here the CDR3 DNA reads TGTGCCTGGAGTGACAGGGCTCATGAGCAGTTCTTC. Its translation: CAWSDRAHEQFF.

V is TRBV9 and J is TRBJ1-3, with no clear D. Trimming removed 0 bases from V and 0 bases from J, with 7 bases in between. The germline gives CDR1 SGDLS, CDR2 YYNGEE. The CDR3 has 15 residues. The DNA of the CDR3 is TGTGCCAGCAGCGTAGCCGGGAGCTCTGGAAACACCATATATTTT. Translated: CASSVAGSSGNTIYF.

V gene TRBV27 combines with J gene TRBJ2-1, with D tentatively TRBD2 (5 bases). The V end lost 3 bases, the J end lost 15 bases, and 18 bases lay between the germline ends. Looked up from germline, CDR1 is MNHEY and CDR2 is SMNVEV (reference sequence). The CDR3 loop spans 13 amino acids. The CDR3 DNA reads TGTGCCAGCAGTTTTGGCCGGAGCGGCCGTAGGTTCTTC. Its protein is CASSFGRSGRRFF.

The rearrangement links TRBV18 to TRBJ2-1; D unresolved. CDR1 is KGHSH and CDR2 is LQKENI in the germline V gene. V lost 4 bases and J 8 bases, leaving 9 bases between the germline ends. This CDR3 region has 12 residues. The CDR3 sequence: CASSLASDEQFF. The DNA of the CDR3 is TGTGCCAGCTCACTCGCGAGCGATGAGCAGTTCTTC.

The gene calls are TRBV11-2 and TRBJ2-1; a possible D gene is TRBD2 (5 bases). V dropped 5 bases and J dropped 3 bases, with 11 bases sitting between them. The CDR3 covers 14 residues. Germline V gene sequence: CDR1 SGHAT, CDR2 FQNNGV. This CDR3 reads CASSHPGDYNEQFF. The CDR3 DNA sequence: TGTGCCAGCAGCCACCCCGGGGACTACAATGAGCAGTTCTTC.